This T cell receptor (beta chain) was documented in a study of T cell responses to AZD1222 COVID-19 vaccine. Study-wide points: Reports indicate that nearly half of spike-specific TCRs are directed at unmutated variant regions. Recipients of two AZD1222 doses showed rising Spike-specific TCR breadth and depth.

CDR1 and CDR2 from the germline V gene are SGHTS and YDEGEE. V lost 0 bases and J lost 8, with 17 bases in between. The CDR3 is made up of 15 amino acids. The method was immunoSEQ multiplex PCR; TCRdb's version includes in-frame clones alone and lacks a portion of them. The sample gives around 180,000 clones, about 88% of which show up once; roughly 26% is in the top ten. This clone was recorded only once. Its antigen is undetermined. The source material was peripheral blood, sampled 28 days after the second AZD1222 dose. This receptor was obtained from an adult who received the AZD1222 COVID-19 vaccine. The chain recombines TRBV5-8 with TRBJ1-2, with D possibly being TRBD1 (6 bases). In DNA form, the CDR3 reads TGTGCCAGCAGCTTGGGGCACGGGGGCGCGAGGGGCTACACCTTC. Encoded protein: CASSLGHGGARGYTF.